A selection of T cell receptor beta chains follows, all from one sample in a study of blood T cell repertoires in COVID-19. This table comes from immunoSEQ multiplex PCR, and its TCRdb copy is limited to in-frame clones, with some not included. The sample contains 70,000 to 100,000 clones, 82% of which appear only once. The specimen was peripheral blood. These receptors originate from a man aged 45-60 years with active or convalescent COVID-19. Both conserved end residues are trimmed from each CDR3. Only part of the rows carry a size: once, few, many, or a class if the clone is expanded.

cdr3_aa: ASSSATESYEQY; j_call: TRBJ2-7; v_call: TRBV13; clone_size: -
cdr3_aa: ASSPQNTGELF; j_call: TRBJ2-2; v_call: TRBV11-2; clone_size: -
cdr3_aa: ASSIDPDREKLF; j_call: TRBJ1-4; v_call: TRBV19; clone_size: -
cdr3_aa: ASSSGTGEDGYT; j_call: TRBJ1-2; v_call: TRBV6-5; clone_size: -
cdr3_aa: ASSLRQETQY; j_call: TRBJ2-5; v_call: TRBV12-3/TRBV12-4; clone_size: -
cdr3_aa: ASSYSRSGRETQY; j_call: TRBJ2-5; v_call: TRBV6-5; clone_size: -
cdr3_aa: ATSDLGGGINQPQH; j_call: TRBJ1-5; v_call: TRBV24-1; clone_size: few
cdr3_aa: ASRTGVGETQY; j_call: TRBJ2-5; v_call: TRBV10-3; clone_size: -
cdr3_aa: AISDRGSGNQPQH; j_call: TRBJ1-5; v_call: TRBV10-3; clone_size: -
cdr3_aa: ASSLRQNTEAF; j_call: TRBJ1-1; v_call: TRBV5-1; clone_size: -
cdr3_aa: ASRPGTGSTEAF; j_call: TRBJ1-1; v_call: TRBV10-1; clone_size: once
cdr3_aa: ASSSQLAGGQETQY; j_call: TRBJ2-5; v_call: TRBV7-2; clone_size: -
cdr3_aa: ASSENPGQGSEAF; j_call: TRBJ1-1; v_call: TRBV10-1; clone_size: -
cdr3_aa: ASSLRTGVESPLH; j_call: TRBJ1-6; v_call: TRBV27; clone_size: -
cdr3_aa: ASSALAGTNNEQF; j_call: TRBJ2-1; v_call: TRBV19; clone_size: -
cdr3_aa: ATSDFGQGLETQY; j_call: TRBJ2-5; v_call: TRBV24-1; clone_size: -
cdr3_aa: ASSSQGEGTEAF; j_call: TRBJ1-1; v_call: TRBV5-4; clone_size: -
cdr3_aa: SVSGGDSYEQY; j_call: TRBJ2-7; v_call: TRBV29-1; clone_size: -
cdr3_aa: ASSKNPTGGGYT; j_call: TRBJ1-2; v_call: TRBV7-2; clone_size: few
cdr3_aa: ASSPQGAFIETQY; j_call: TRBJ2-5; v_call: TRBV7-7; clone_size: -
cdr3_aa: ASSLVAVAGVQF; j_call: TRBJ2-1; v_call: TRBV5-5; clone_size: -
cdr3_aa: ASSSRVVTGELF; j_call: TRBJ2-2; v_call: TRBV7-2; clone_size: -
cdr3_aa: ASSKNFGMWDSDTQY; j_call: TRBJ2-3; v_call: TRBV19; clone_size: -
cdr3_aa: ASSLVRTSWETQY; j_call: TRBJ2-5; v_call: TRBV7-2; clone_size: -
cdr3_aa: ASSTETNYGYT; j_call: TRBJ1-2; v_call: TRBV6-5; clone_size: -
cdr3_aa: ASSLAWAGNNEQF; j_call: TRBJ2-1; v_call: TRBV7-8; clone_size: -
cdr3_aa: ASSFRGPNTEAF; j_call: TRBJ1-1; v_call: TRBV27; clone_size: -
cdr3_aa: ASNPRTENTGELF; j_call: TRBJ2-2; v_call: TRBV7-2; clone_size: few
cdr3_aa: ASSLGSPGLEEKLF; j_call: TRBJ1-4; v_call: TRBV18; clone_size: once
cdr3_aa: ASSRTGTGGEKLF; j_call: TRBJ1-4; v_call: TRBV6-5; clone_size: -
cdr3_aa: ASTRTGNSPLH; j_call: TRBJ1-6; v_call: TRBV27; clone_size: -
cdr3_aa: ASRLDRNEKLF; j_call: TRBJ1-4; v_call: TRBV12-3/TRBV12-4; clone_size: -
cdr3_aa: ASSVGQDTLSYNSPLH; j_call: TRBJ1-6; v_call: TRBV9; clone_size: -
cdr3_aa: ASSPPRGLSNQPQH; j_call: TRBJ1-5; v_call: TRBV5-8; clone_size: -
cdr3_aa: ASSLAEGYT; j_call: TRBJ1-2; v_call: TRBV5-6; clone_size: few
cdr3_aa: ASSQNRGQSNQPQH; j_call: TRBJ1-5; v_call: TRBV19; clone_size: few
cdr3_aa: ATSRTGTRSCYYGYT; j_call: TRBJ1-2; v_call: TRBV24-1; clone_size: -
cdr3_aa: SGDLGTVRGDTQY; j_call: TRBJ2-3; v_call: TRBV29-1; clone_size: -
cdr3_aa: ASSLGTVGNEQF; j_call: TRBJ2-1; v_call: TRBV5-5; clone_size: -
cdr3_aa: ASGLQGRQPQH; j_call: TRBJ1-5; v_call: TRBV2; clone_size: -
cdr3_aa: AWSPRGSTNEKLF; j_call: TRBJ1-4; v_call: TRBV30; clone_size: -
cdr3_aa: ASSPGTLGNQPQH; j_call: TRBJ1-5; v_call: TRBV27; clone_size: -
cdr3_aa: ASTPREIGTDTQY; j_call: TRBJ2-3; v_call: TRBV6-5; clone_size: few
cdr3_aa: ASSLDPGPNTEAF; j_call: TRBJ1-1; v_call: TRBV11-2; clone_size: few
cdr3_aa: ASSTRTGQY; j_call: TRBJ2-4; v_call: TRBV19; clone_size: -
cdr3_aa: ASSPGRTGGGQPQH; j_call: TRBJ1-5; v_call: TRBV7-8; clone_size: many
cdr3_aa: SVDGTGLETQY; j_call: TRBJ2-5; v_call: TRBV29-1; clone_size: -
cdr3_aa: ASSPYRGRNTEAF; j_call: TRBJ1-1; v_call: TRBV7-6; clone_size: -